Listed below are T cell receptor beta chains from one sample, sequenced in a study of radiation and T cells in renal cell carcinoma. Repertoires were generated with immunoSEQ multiplex PCR, while TCRdb's copy carries only in-frame clones and drops some. The sample holds about 95,000 clones, 70% to 90% seen once. The source was blood, collected from a patient whose treatment included radiotherapy and nephrectomy. These receptors originate from a man between 45 and 60 years old with renal cell carcinoma. The CDR3 runs from the conserved cysteine through the conserved F or W. A D gene is named only where the DNA matches it firmly. Rows may omit the clone size; those that give it use once, few, many or a size class.

TRBJ1-5	NA	NA	TRBV9	CASSVTHNQPQHF	TGTGCCAGCAGCGTAACCCACAATCAGCCCCAGCATTTT
TRBJ2-7	NA	NA	TRBV29-1	CSVLLGGRQSYEQYF	TGCAGCGTCCTACTTGGGGGGAGGCAAAGCTACGAGCAGTACTTC
TRBJ2-2	NA	NA	TRBV5-1	CASSLGQDTGELFF	TGCGCCAGCAGCTTGGGGCAGGACACCGGGGAGCTGTTTTTT
TRBJ2-3	NA	TRBD2	TRBV7-9	CASSARPPGTSGTDTQYF	TGTGCCAGTTCGGCCCGCCCGCCCGGGACTAGCGGCACAGATACGCAGTATTTT
TRBJ2-1	NA	NA	TRBV10-3	CAINHEAVVAYNEQFF	TGTGCCATCAACCATGAGGCGGTTGTGGCCTACAATGAGCAGTTCTTC
TRBJ1-1	once	NA	TRBV7-2	CASSSQEGTEAFF	TGTGCCAGCAGTTCACAGGAGGGCACTGAAGCTTTCTTT
TRBJ1-4	NA	NA	TRBV6-6	CASSYTGSLNEKLFF	TGTGCCAGCAGTTACACCGGGTCCCTTAATGAAAAACTGTTTTTT
TRBJ1-3	NA	NA	TRBV11-2	CASSLSPAGNTIYF	TGTGCCAGCAGCCTCTCCCCGGCCGGAAACACCATATATTTT
TRBJ1-1	NA	NA	TRBV5-1	CASRPGEGNAEAFF	TGCGCCAGCAGGCCCGGGGAGGGGAACGCTGAAGCTTTCTTT
TRBJ1-2	NA	NA	TRBV7-2	CASSTSLTGSNYGYTF	TGTGCCAGCAGCACCTCATTGACAGGCTCTAACTATGGCTACACCTTC
TRBJ2-7	NA	TRBD2	TRBV4-2	CASSQREGPYEQYF	TGTGCCAGCAGCCAACGGGAGGGACCCTACGAGCAGTACTTC
TRBJ1-2	NA	TRBD1	TRBV7-2	CASSFMTGDYGYTF	TGTGCCAGCAGCTTTATGACAGGGGACTATGGCTACACCTTC
TRBJ2-1	NA	TRBD2	TRBV27	CASSLGLAGNNEQFF	TGTGCCAGCAGTTTAGGACTAGCGGGAAACAATGAGCAGTTCTTC
TRBJ2-7	NA	TRBD2	TRBV19	CASASGGSLREQYF	TGTGCCAGTGCTAGCGGGGGGTCGCTACGAGAGCAGTACTTC
TRBJ1-3	NA	NA	TRBV2	CASRGGNTIYF	TGTGCCAGCAGGGGGGGAAACACCATATATTTT
TRBJ2-3	once	NA	TRBV30	CAWKEAPDTQYF	TGTGCCTGGAAGGAGGCTCCAGATACGCAGTATTTT
TRBJ1-5	NA	NA	TRBV27	CASSLSRDPGIQPQHF	TGTGCCAGCAGTTTATCGCGGGACCCAGGGATTCAGCCCCAGCATTTT
TRBJ2-7	NA	NA	TRBV5-5	CASSLFSGRYEQYF	TGTGCCAGCAGCTTGTTTTCAGGTCGGTACGAGCAGTACTTC
TRBJ2-2	NA	NA	TRBV5-1	CASSLELYTGELFF	TGCGCCAGCAGCTTAGAACTCTACACCGGGGAGCTGTTTTTT
TRBJ1-6	NA	TRBD1	TRBV18	CASSPRTGVDSPLHF	TGTGCCAGCTCACCAAGAACAGGGGTTGATTCACCCCTCCACTTT
TRBJ1-1	NA	NA	TRBV9	CASSVGGRSGDDTEAFF	TGTGCCAGCAGCGTAGGGGGAAGGTCAGGGGATGACACTGAAGCTTTCTTT
TRBJ1-2	NA	NA	TRBV5-8	CASSSGTDYGYTF	TGTGCCAGCAGCTCTGGGACGGACTATGGCTACACCTTC
TRBJ1-1	NA	NA	TRBV28	CASSLGYTEAFF	TGTGCCAGCAGTTTAGGATACACTGAAGCTTTCTTT
TRBJ1-4	NA	NA	TRBV7-6	CASSLETATNEKLFF	TGTGCCAGCAGCTTAGAAACTGCAACTAATGAAAAACTGTTTTTT
TRBJ1-6	NA	NA	TRBV2	CASREASSYNSPLHF	TGTGCCAGCAGAGAAGCGAGCTCCTATAATTCACCCCTCCACTTT
TRBJ1-1	few	NA	TRBV5-1	CASSLEVGTEAFF	TGCGCCAGCAGCTTGGAGGTGGGCACTGAAGCTTTCTTT
TRBJ1-5	NA	NA	TRBV15	CATSILYQPQHF	TGTGCCACCAGCATACTATATCAGCCCCAGCATTTT
TRBJ1-1	once	NA	TRBV29-1	CSVDRAGLNTEAFF	TGCAGCGTTGATCGCGCGGGTTTGAACACTGAAGCTTTCTTT
TRBJ2-7	NA	NA	TRBV25-1	CASSESLGPSVEQYF	TGTGCCAGCAGTGAATCGTTGGGGCCCTCCGTGGAGCAGTACTTC
TRBJ1-5	NA	NA	TRBV6-1	CASSESGSQPQHF	TGTGCCAGCAGTGAATCAGGGTCGCAGCCCCAGCATTTT
TRBJ2-7	NA	TRBD2	TRBV18	CASSPNGREGTYEQYF	TGTGCCAGCTCACCAAACGGGCGGGAGGGGACCTACGAGCAGTACTTC
TRBJ1-4	NA	TRBD1	TRBV7-9	CASSLGAGTGNEKLFF	TGTGCCAGCAGCTTGGGGGCCGGGACAGGGAATGAAAAACTGTTTTTT
TRBJ2-1	NA	TRBD1	TRBV6-5	CASSYRQGANEQFF	TGTGCCAGCAGTTACCGACAGGGGGCGAATGAGCAGTTCTTC
TRBJ1-6	NA	NA	TRBV5-5	CASSREGGGRYNSPLHF	TGTGCCAGCAGCCGGGAGGGAGGGGGACGCTATAATTCACCCCTCCACTTT
TRBJ2-3	NA	NA	TRBV28	CASSHPPRDNQYF	TGTGCCAGCAGTCATCCCCCCCGGGACAATCAGTATTTT
TRBJ2-7	medium-sized	TRBD1	TRBV6-5	CASSLLGQGSEQYF	TGTGCCAGCAGCCTCTTGGGACAGGGCAGCGAGCAGTACTTC
TRBJ2-4	NA	NA	TRBV10-1	CASSEDSMKNIQYF	TGCGCCAGCAGTGAAGACAGCATGAAAAACATTCAGTACTTC
TRBJ2-7	NA	TRBD2	TRBV27	CASSSQNRVPPSGRSYEQYF	TGTGCCAGCAGTTCCCAGAACAGGGTACCACCTAGCGGGAGGTCCTACGAGCAGTACTTC
TRBJ1-6	NA	NA	TRBV7-9	CASSLLQASPLHF	TGTGCCAGCAGCCTTCTCCAGGCCTCACCCCTCCACTTT
TRBJ1-2	NA	NA	TRBV30	CAWTAGGGDYGYTF	TGTGCCTGGACAGCAGGAGGCGGCGACTATGGCTACACCTTC
TRBJ2-3	NA	TRBD2	TRBV10-3	CATHEYVAGVADTQYF	TGTGCCACCCACGAGTACGTAGCGGGGGTAGCAGATACGCAGTATTTT
TRBJ1-1	once	NA	TRBV7-2	CASSFAKGTGRAFF	TGTGCCAGCAGCTTTGCCAAAGGGACGGGCAGAGCTTTCTTT
TRBJ1-1	NA	NA	TRBV18	CASSFSGNTEAFF	TGTGCCAGCTCCTTTTCGGGGAACACTGAAGCTTTCTTT
TRBJ2-1	NA	NA	TRBV28	CASSSQYEEFF	TGTGCCAGCAGTTCCCAATATGAGGAGTTCTTC
TRBJ1-3	NA	NA	TRBV30	CAWTIVGAGNTIYF	TGTGCCTGGACCATTGTAGGGGCTGGAAACACCATATATTTT
TRBJ1-2	NA	NA	TRBV11-2	CASSLDRADGERYGYTF	TGTGCCAGCAGCTTAGATAGGGCAGATGGCGAAAGGTATGGCTACACCTTC
TRBJ2-5	NA	TRBD1	TRBV7-7	CASSTGGLETQYF	TGTGCTAGCAGTACAGGGGGTTTAGAGACCCAGTACTTC
TRBJ1-1	NA	NA	TRBV6-5	CASSLGQWNTEAFF	TGTGCCAGCAGTTTAGGACAGTGGAACACTGAAGCTTTCTTT
TRBJ1-1	NA	NA	TRBV11-1	CASSLDRPRGTEAFF	TGTGCCAGCAGCTTAGACAGGCCTAGGGGCACTGAAGCTTTCTTT
TRBJ2-7	NA	NA	TRBV7-3	CASSTDNDYEQYF	TGTGCCAGCAGCACCGACAATGACTACGAGCAGTACTTC